The sequence of this T cell receptor beta chain was determined in a study of blood T cell repertoires in COVID-19. Study-wide context: Sites in the United States, Italy and Spain provided acute and convalescent COVID-19 samples.

This CDR3 contains 16 residues. With 2 bases clipped from V and 2 bases from J, the junction kept 7 bases outside the gene matches. The V gene's germline CDR1 is MNHNY and CDR2 SVGAGI (reference sequence). Sequencing used immunoSEQ multiplex PCR; TCRdb keeps in-frame clones, though not all of them. The table includes about 88,000 clones, 91% detected once. The table lists this clone with many counts. This receptor was identified in a human donor with active COVID-19. The donor label of this sample is uncertain. The source material was peripheral blood. The V and J genes are TRBV6-6 and TRBJ2-3, with TRBD1 identical over 7 bases. CDR3 nucleotides: TGTGCCAGCAGTTACGGCACAGGGGCGTCCACAGATACGCAGTATTTT. It codes for CASSYGTGASTDTQYF.